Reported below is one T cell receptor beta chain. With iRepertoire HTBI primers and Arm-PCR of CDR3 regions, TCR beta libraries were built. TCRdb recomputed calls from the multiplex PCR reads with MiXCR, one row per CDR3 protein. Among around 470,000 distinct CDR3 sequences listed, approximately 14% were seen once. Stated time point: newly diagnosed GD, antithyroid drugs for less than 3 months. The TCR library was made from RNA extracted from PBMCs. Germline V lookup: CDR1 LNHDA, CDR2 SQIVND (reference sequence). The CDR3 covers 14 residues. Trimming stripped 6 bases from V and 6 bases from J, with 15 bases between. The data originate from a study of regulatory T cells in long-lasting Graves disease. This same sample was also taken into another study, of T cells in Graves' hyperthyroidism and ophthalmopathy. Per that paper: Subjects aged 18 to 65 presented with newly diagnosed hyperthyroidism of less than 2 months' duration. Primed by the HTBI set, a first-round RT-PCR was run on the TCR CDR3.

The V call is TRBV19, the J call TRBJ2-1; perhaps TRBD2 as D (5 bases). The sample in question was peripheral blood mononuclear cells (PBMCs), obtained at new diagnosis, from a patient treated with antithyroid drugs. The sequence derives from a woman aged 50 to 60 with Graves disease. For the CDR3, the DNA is TGTGCCAGTAGCGTACGAGGGCCGAGCAATGAGCAGTTCTTC. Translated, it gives CASSVRGPSNEQFF.